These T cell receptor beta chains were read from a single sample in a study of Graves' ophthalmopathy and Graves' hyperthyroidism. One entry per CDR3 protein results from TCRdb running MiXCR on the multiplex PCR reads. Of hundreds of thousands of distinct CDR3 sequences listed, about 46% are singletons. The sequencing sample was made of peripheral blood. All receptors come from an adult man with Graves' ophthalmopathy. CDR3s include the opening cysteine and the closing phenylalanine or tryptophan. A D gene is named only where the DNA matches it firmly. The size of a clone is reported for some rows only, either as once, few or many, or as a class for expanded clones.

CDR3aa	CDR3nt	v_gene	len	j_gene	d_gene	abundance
CASSQGLTSSYEQYF	TGTGCCAGCAGCCAAGGGCTTACTAGCTCCTACGAGCAGTACTTC	TRBV4-2	15	TRBJ2-7	NA	NA
CASSLVREYEQYF	TGTGCCAGCAGCTTAGTTAGAGAGTACGAGCAGTACTTC	TRBV7-2	13	TRBJ2-7	NA	NA
CASSYPGQGAHGNTIYF	TGTGCCAGCAGTTACCCGGGACAGGGGGCGCATGGAAACACCATATATTTT	TRBV6-6	17	TRBJ1-3	TRBD1	few
CASTPGTGFNEQYF	TGTGCCAGCACTCCCGGGACAGGGTTTAACGAGCAGTACTTC	TRBV10-3	14	TRBJ2-7	TRBD1	few
CSVRTSGSVYEQYF	TGCAGCGTCCGGACTAGCGGGAGTGTATACGAGCAGTACTTC	TRBV29-1	14	TRBJ2-7	TRBD2	NA
CASSIRTGDGNTIYF	TGTGCCAGCAGCATCAGGACAGGGGACGGAAACACCATATATTTT	TRBV7-8	15	TRBJ1-3	TRBD1	NA
CSASGTLSSYEQYF	TGCAGTGCTTCCGGGACACTGAGCTCCTACGAGCAGTACTTC	TRBV20-1	14	TRBJ2-7	NA	few
CASSPGHGTEAFF	TGTGCCAGTAGTCCGGGACACGGCACTGAAGCTTTCTTT	TRBV19	13	TRBJ1-1	NA	few
CASSLGQGRGSPLHF	TGTGCCAGCAGCTTAGGTCAGGGGCGGGGCTCACCCCTCCACTTT	TRBV7-2	15	TRBJ1-6	NA	NA
CASSWAGTNQPQHF	TGTGCCAGCAGTTGGGCAGGTACCAATCAGCCCCAGCATTTT	TRBV10-3	14	TRBJ1-5	NA	NA
CASSPWPYEQYF	TGTGCCAGCAGCCCTTGGCCCTACGAGCAGTACTTC	TRBV7-9	12	TRBJ2-7	NA	NA
CASSYAGTGGELFF	TGTGCCAGCAGCTACGCCGGGACGGGCGGGGAGCTGTTTTTT	TRBV7-2	14	TRBJ2-2	NA	NA
CASSQMTETYSPLHF	TGTGCCAGCAGCCAAATGACAGAAACTTATTCACCCCTCCACTTT	TRBV7-2	15	TRBJ1-6	NA	NA
CASSPTTGQGAYEQYF	TGTGCCAGCAGCCCTACAACGGGACAGGGAGCCTACGAGCAGTACTTC	TRBV5-4	16	TRBJ2-7	TRBD1	NA